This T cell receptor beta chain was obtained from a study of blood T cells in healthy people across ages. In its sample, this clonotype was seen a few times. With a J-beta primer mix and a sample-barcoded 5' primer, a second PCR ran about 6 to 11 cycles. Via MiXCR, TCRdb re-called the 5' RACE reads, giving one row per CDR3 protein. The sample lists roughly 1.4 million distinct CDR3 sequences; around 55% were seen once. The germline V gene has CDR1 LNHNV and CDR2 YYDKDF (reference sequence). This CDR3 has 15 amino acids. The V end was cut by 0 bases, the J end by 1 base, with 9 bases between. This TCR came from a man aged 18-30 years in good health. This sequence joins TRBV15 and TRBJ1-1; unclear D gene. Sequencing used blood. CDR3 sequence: CATSRDGSQNTEAFF. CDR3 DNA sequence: TGTGCCACCAGCAGAGATGGCAGTCAGAACACTGAAGCTTTCTTT.